The entry that follows covers one TCR beta chain sequence. What antigen it recognizes has not been identified. Nothing much larger sits one base from this clone, and base qualities are not available. The sample's treatment or condition label is to be understood as: about 20 received Ad26.COV2.S at low or high dose, single or two shots; 5 received placebo; per-sample allocation not given. Repertoires of vaccine and placebo recipients were sequenced from samples taken on day 63 after the first injection. Cohort 1b enrolled 25 or so adults aged 18-55 years at a single site in Boston, USA, between 29 July and 7 August 2020. Ad26.COV2.S was a replication-incompetent adenovirus type 26 vector expressing a prefusion-stabilized SARS-CoV-2 spike protein from the original Wuhan strain. The sample is drawn from a study of Ad26.COV2.S vaccination and SARS-CoV-2 variants (dated by TCRdb to about 2021). A note on the overall study: Vaccine-arm donors were drawn from COV1001, a multicentre, randomized, double-blind, placebo-controlled phase I-IIa trial of Ad26.COV2.S in healthy adults. Dosing of Ad26.COV2.S was intramuscular, at either 5x10^10 or 1x10^11 viral particles, delivered as one shot or as two shots spaced 56 days apart. Investigators remained blinded to trial group allocation during experiments and outcome assessment. Trial participants were randomized into five groups of five, in which low-dose or high-dose Ad26.COV2.S was given once or twice, or placebo was given on both occasions. A total of some 30 samples were included in the TCR-sequenced set, comprising about 20 Ad26.COV2.S vaccine recipients, 5 placebo recipients and 8 SARS-CoV-2 convalescent individuals. The specificity and breadth of SARS-CoV-2-reactive T cell receptors after Ad26.COV2.S vaccination were assessed by TCRbeta repertoire sequencing. Beyond this particular receptor, the publication reports: Substantial breadth of spike-specific CD8+ and CD4+ T cell responses was reported after vaccination. The study was not powered for comparison of responses between vaccine doses or regimens. It was noted by the authors that total T cell responses may have been underestimated by the TCR breadth and depth analyses. Compared with placebo recipients, Ad26.COV2.S recipients showed higher spike-specific TCR breadth (P = 0.0014). Vaccine and placebo recipients had comparable non-spike TCR breadth, which fits with the vaccine containing only spike.

The immunoSEQ Assay was used to sequence TCRbeta CDR3 regions. After extraction, genomic DNA underwent amplification by bias-controlled multiplex PCR, followed by high-throughput sequencing. Turning to the authors' computational methods: To quantify the absolute abundance of each unique TCRbeta CDR3 region, sequences were collapsed and filtered. T cell fraction was estimated by normalization of TCRbeta template counts to usable DNA, with usable DNA being measured through amplification of reference genes present in all nucleated cells. Repertoire TCRs were annotated as SARS-CoV-2-specific when V gene, CDR3 amino acid sequence and J gene were exactly matched to a known reactive TCR set. The reference SARS-CoV-2 TCR set came from MIRA and was filtered for enrichment in COVID-19-positive ImmuneCODE repertoires, removing public or cross-reactive TCRs. Using the MIRA antigens, annotated TCRs were further analysed by specific ORF or by position within an ORF. Breadth was defined as the number of annotated unique rearrangements divided by the total number of unique productive rearrangements, and depth was defined as the summed frequency of the annotated unique rearrangements. TCR breadth was compared between groups using two-sided Wilcoxon rank-sum tests. Not all clones reach the TCRdb copy of this immuneACCESS table, which keeps in-frame sequences only. Checked studies attribute under half of the gap to unresolved V genes and leave the rest unexplained. The V and J calls and clone size were taken over from that table, and D and trimming were inferred from the DNA. The sample yields some 290,000 clones; approximately 80% were counted once. The ten largest account for approximately 2.2% of the sample.

The CDR3 starts with the cysteine, ends with the phenylalanine, and has 15 residues. The read is trimmed to its CDR3 DNA, 45 bases read in frame from base 1. As encoded in the germline V gene, CDR1 is SGHTA while CDR2 is FQGTGA. V ends up 6 bases short and J 2 bases short, with an unmatched junction base count of 6. Here the chain combines TRBV7-3 and TRBJ2-3; 9 bases in the middle match TRBD2. The sequencing here drew on peripheral blood, taken in a trial of Ad26.COV2.S vaccine versus placebo. The TCR sequence derives from a person between 18 and 65 years old who received the Ad26.COV2.S COVID-19 vaccine or a placebo. The CDR3 in this case is CASSRSGGTTDTQYF. The DNA sequence follows: TGTGCCAGCAGTCGAAGCGGGGGGACCACAGATACGCAGTATTTT.